This T cell receptor (beta chain) was identified in a study of cytomegalovirus exposure and HLA in healthy donors. CDR3 length equals 16 residues. Trimming shortened V by 1 base and J by 2 bases, and 11 bases separated the two germline ends. The germline V gene has CDR1 SGHTA and CDR2 FQGNSA. Regarding the study as a whole: The classifier reportedly diagnosed cytomegalovirus status with high sensitivity and specificity.

Primers for the PCR totalled 60 Vbeta and 13 Jbeta. The table came from immunoSEQ multiplex PCR; TCRdb's copy has only in-frame clones and leaves some out. The sample has just over 150,000 clones, approximately 80% seen once; the top ten hold 6.3%. Worth noting for this clone: Its antigen is still unknown.

The sequencing sample was made of PBMCs. The source of this sequence is a male donor in good health and CMV-seropositive. The chain couples TRBV7-2 to TRBJ1-4; no firm D call. CDR3 in amino acids: CASSLDLWSTNEKLFF. The CDR3 DNA reads TGTGCCAGCAGCTTAGATTTATGGAGCACTAATGAAAAACTGTTTTTT.